The 8 T cell receptor beta chains listed next were all sequenced from one sample in a study of T cell responses to AZD1222 COVID-19 vaccine (dated by TCRdb to the early 2020s). Receptors were amplified or captured by the immunoSEQ multiplex PCR assay. In its TCRdb copy, this immuneACCESS table keeps in-frame sequences only and misses some clones. Where compared with another copy, unresolved V genes explain less than half of these, and the others have no known cause. This sample lists about 210,000 clones; about 94% were detected once. Jointly, the top ten make up about 1.5% of the sample. In light of the paper, this sample's time point label describes: about 28 days (+/-7) after the second vaccine dose. Read against the paper, the sample's treatment or condition label means: meningococcal conjugate vaccine given as trial control. Source: peripheral blood, taken 28 days after the second dose of the MenACWY control vaccine. The receptor set was obtained from an adult who received the MenACWY meningococcal vaccine as a control.

The V and J genes are TRBV19 and TRBJ2-2; tentative D call: TRBD2 (6 bases). Germline-derived CDR1 and CDR2 are LNHDA and SQIVND (reference sequence). Trimming pared 4 bases from V and 4 bases from J, leaving 10 bases between. There are 14 residues in the CDR3. The CDR3 coding sequence is TGTGCCAGTAGTAGCGGGGTGAGCACCGGGGAGCTGTTTTTT. It translates to CASSSGVSTGELFF.

This chain joins TRBV5-6 and TRBJ1-1, with D uncertain. Trimming removed 2 bases from V and 6 bases from J, with 8 bases in between. This CDR3 comprises 12 residues. Germline CDR1 reads SGHDT; CDR2 reads YYEEEE. The chain's CDR3 is CASSFEHAEAFF. CDR3 nucleotide sequence: TGTGCCAGCAGCTTTGAGCACGCTGAAGCTTTCTTT.

The rearrangement links TRBV30 to TRBJ1-4, with 8 bases that match TRBD1. Germline V CDR1 and CDR2: GTSNPN, SVGIG (reference sequence). This CDR3 has 14 residues. The trim removed 1 base at V and 8 bases at J, leaving 6 bases unmatched. CDR3: CAWSADRGREKLFF. Written as DNA, the CDR3 is TGTGCCTGGAGTGCCGACAGGGGAAGGGAAAAACTGTTTTTT.

This sequence joins TRBV6-2 or TRBV6-3 and TRBJ2-7, with a possible D match to TRBD2 (6 bases). The V end lost 8 bases, the J end lost 3 bases, and 14 bases lay between the germline ends. Per the germline V gene, CDR1 is MNHEY and CDR2 is SVGEGT. This CDR3 comprises 13 residues. The CDR3 spells CASRRDGGYEQYF. CDR3 DNA: TGTGCCAGCCGCCGGGACGGGGGCTACGAGCAGTACTTC.

This clone showed up just a few times. This chain joins TRBV20-1 and TRBJ2-7; D is ambiguous. Germline V gives CDR1 DFQATT, CDR2 SNEGSKA (reference sequence). Trimming pared 6 bases from V and 6 bases from J, leaving 9 bases between. This CDR3 comprises 10 residues. The CDR3 DNA reads TGCAGTGCCACCCAAGTCGAGCAGTACTTC. This codes for CSATQVEQYF.

The rearrangement joins TRBV2 to TRBJ1-6; tentative D call: TRBD1 (5 bases). Trimming left V 5 bases short and J 9 bases short, with 20 bases between. This CDR3 has 16 residues. The germline gives CDR1 SNHLY, CDR2 FYNNEI. The CDR3 spells CASSPGQQGFGSPLHF. DNA of the CDR3: TGTGCCAGCAGTCCCGGGCAGCAGGGTTTTGGTTCACCCCTCCACTTT. Filled out from reference TRBV2 and TRBJ1-6, the complete variable domain reads EPEVTQTPSHQVTQMGQEVILRCVPISNHLYFYWYRQILGQKVEFLVSFYNNEISEKSEIFDDQFSVERPDGSNFTLKIRSTKLEDSAMYFCASSPGQQGFGSPLHFGNGTRLTVT.

The chain is built from TRBV7-9 and TRBJ1-1; 8 nucleotides line up with TRBD1. From germline, CDR1 is SEHNR and CDR2 FQNEAQ (reference sequence). The J segment lost 1 base and the V segment lost 5 bases, leaving 0 bases of the junction unmatched. The CDR3 is 13 amino acids. Here the CDR3 reads CASSGQGNTEAFF. The CDR3 DNA follows: TGTGCCAGCAGCGGACAGGGGAACACTGAAGCTTTCTTT.

This clone has just one count. In DNA, the CDR3 is TGTGCCAGCAGTCGCCTGTGGGTGGAGCAGTTCTTC. Its translation is CASSRLWVEQFF. The V and J genes are TRBV6-2 or TRBV6-3 and TRBJ2-1, with D uncertain. This CDR3 comprises 12 residues. V dropped 5 bases and J dropped 10 bases, with 12 bases sitting between them. Germline loops: CDR1 MNHEY, CDR2 SVGEGT.